The 28 T cell receptor beta chains below were found in one sample sequenced in a study of human T cells and chemical hapten exposure. Time point meaning: patch test 3, about 24 weeks after DPC sensitization. This sample's treatment: therapeutic diphenylcyclopropenone sensitization with weekly scalp DPC. A single record per CDR3 protein comes from TCRdb applying MiXCR to the RACE reads. The table lists 130,000 or so distinct CDR3 sequences, 11% of them singletons. The starting material was whole blood, obtained in connection with sensitization to the hapten diphenylcyclopropenone (DPC). The receptors were sampled from a woman aged 50 to 60 with alopecia areata. Some clones in this sample may be carry-over from other donors' samples.

This clonotype was observed a few times. The rearrangement uses TRBV1 and TRBJ2-3; TRBD1, the D gene given by the table, was not confirmed from the DNA. TRBV1 is labeled a pseudogene. The length of the CDR3 is 14 residues. CDR3 sequence (DNA): TGCACCAGCAGCCAAGACCCCCCCCCGGATACGCAGTATTTT. It specifies CTSSQDPPPDTQYF.

This clonotype was seen repeatedly, ten times or more. The junction and the germline gene differ at one end; a read error may be behind it. The chain recombines TRBV5-1 with TRBJ2-7; a possible D gene is TRBD1 (7 bases). The CDR3 is made up of 13 amino acids. CDR1 and CDR2 from the germline V gene are SGHRS and YFSETQ. The CDR3 DNA sequence: TGCTCCAGCGGGTCAGGGGGAAGTTACGAGCAGTACTTC. Residues: CSSGSGGSYEQYF.

This clonotype was picked up a small number of times. The chain uses TRBV3-1 and TRBJ2-7; 9 bases are a match to TRBD2. From germline, CDR1 is LGHDT and CDR2 YNNKEL (reference sequence). The trim removed 4 bases at V and 6 bases at J, leaving 7 bases unmatched. The CDR3 runs to 14 residues. Written as DNA, the CDR3 is TGTGCCAGCAGCCTCGGCGGGAGGGAGGCCGAGCAGTACTTC. Its translation is CASSLGGREAEQYF.

The rearrangement uses TRBV6-5 and TRBJ1-6; 7 bases are a match to TRBD1. J gave up 2 bases and V 4 bases, and 8 bases lay outside the gene matches. This CDR3 spans 17 amino acids. Germline lookup yields CDR1 MNHEY and CDR2 SVGAGI. The CDR3 region has the DNA TGTGCCAGCAGTTCCCTGGACAGGCGCGCCTATAATTCACCCCTCCACTTT. This encodes CASSSLDRRAYNSPLHF.

The sample holds many counts of this clonotype. This chain links TRBV5-8 with TRBJ2-1, with TRBD2 as a possible D gene (6 bases). The V end lost 2 bases, the J end lost 1 base, and 7 bases lay between the germline ends. From germline, CDR1 is SGHTS and CDR2 YDEGEE. The CDR3 is made up of 14 amino acids. This CDR3 reads CASSFRESYNEQFF. In DNA, the CDR3 is TGTGCCAGCAGCTTCCGGGAGTCCTACAATGAGCAGTTCTTC.

This clonotype was seen repeatedly, ten times or more. CDR3 nucleotides: TGTGCCAGCAGTTACTCTGGGTCGGGGGCCCACCAAGAGACCCAGTACTTC. Protein sequence: CASSYSGSGAHQETQYF. The gene calls are TRBV6-2 or TRBV6-3 and TRBJ2-5; the D call may be TRBD1 or TRBD2 (6 bases each). The germline V gene encodes CDR1 MNHEY and CDR2 SVGEGT. V lost 0 bases and J 0 bases, leaving 14 bases between the germline ends. The CDR3 has 17 residues.

This clonotype has ten or more counts. This chain links TRBV10-2 with TRBJ2-4; no reliable D call. Germline V lookup: CDR1 WSHSY, CDR2 SAAADI. Trimming removed 8 bases from V and 0 bases from J, with 11 bases in between. This CDR3 is 14 amino acids long. The CDR3 protein is CASPWVLAKNIQYF. DNA for the CDR3: TGCGCCAGCCCCTGGGTCCTAGCCAAAAACATTCAGTACTTC.

This clonotype showed up many times. CDR3 loop: CASSQEYEQYF. In DNA form, the CDR3 reads TGTGCCAGCAGCCAAGAGTACGAGCAGTACTTC. The rearrangement links TRBV3-1 to TRBJ2-7; D not resolved. The CDR3 runs 11 residues. Trimming took off 0 bases at V and 4 bases at J, with 1 base between the two ends. Looked up from germline, CDR1 is LGHDT and CDR2 is YNNKEL (reference sequence).

V is TRBV5-1 and J is TRBJ1-1; TRBD1 agrees at 7 bases. Germline V CDR1 and CDR2: SGHRS, YFSETQ. V gave up 3 bases and J gave up 8 bases; unmatched junction bases: 7. This CDR3 is built from 13 residues. The CDR3 region is CASSSTGIAEAFF. CDR3 DNA sequence: TGCGCCAGCAGCTCGACAGGGATCGCAGAAGCTTTCTTT.

The chain couples TRBV15 to TRBJ2-1; 10 nucleotides match TRBD2. J gave up 6 bases and V 7 bases, and 6 bases lay outside the gene matches. Germline V gives CDR1 LNHNV, CDR2 YYDKDF (reference sequence). The CDR3 has 14 amino acids. The CDR3 sequence is CATNPSGGLNEQFF. The CDR3 coding sequence is TGTGCCACCAACCCTAGCGGGGGTCTCAATGAGCAGTTCTTC.

The J gene is TRBJ2-2, the V gene TRBV20-1; D is unclear. V lost 4 bases and J lost 4, with 13 bases in between. The CDR3 is 14 residues long. Looked up from germline, CDR1 is DFQATT and CDR2 is SNEGSKA (reference sequence). CDR3 nucleotides: TGCAGTGCTAAGTCCTCCAAGGGCACCGGGGAGCTGTTTTTT. Its protein product is CSAKSSKGTGELFF.

The V and J genes are TRBV6-5 and TRBJ2-7, with D possibly being TRBD1 or TRBD2 (6 bases each). Germline loops: CDR1 MNHEY, CDR2 SVGAGI. V lost 0 bases and J 6 bases, leaving 15 bases between the germline ends. The CDR3 sequence is 15 residues long. CDR3 nucleotides: TGTGCCAGCAGTTACTCCCGGGGGCTAGGTCGCGAGCAGTACTTC. The encoded protein is CASSYSRGLGREQYF.

The V call is TRBV7-6, the J call TRBJ1-1, with a possible D match to TRBD1 (5 bases). Germline V gene sequence: CDR1 SGHVS, CDR2 FNYEAQ. Trimming left V 3 bases short and J 4 bases short, with 12 bases between. This CDR3 comprises 14 residues. DNA of the CDR3: TGTGCCAGCAGCTTGGGTAGAGGGGTCACTGAAGCTTTCTTT. Encoded protein: CASSLGRGVTEAFF. Variable domain in full (rest from reference TRBV7-6 and TRBJ1-1): GAGVSQSPRYKVTKRGQDVALRCDPISGHVSLYWYRQALGQGPEFLTYFNYEAQQDKSGLPNDRFSAERPEGSISTLTIQRTEQRDSAMYRCASSLGRGVTEAFFGQGTRLTVV.

This clonotype came up a few times. The chain joins TRBV27 to TRBJ2-3; 10 positions match TRBD2. J gave up 8 bases and V 5 bases, and 7 bases lay outside the gene matches. The CDR3 extends over 14 amino acids. Germline V gene sequence: CDR1 MNHEY, CDR2 SMNVEV (reference sequence). CDR3 sequence reads: CASSPGTSVATQYF. CDR3 bases: TGTGCCAGCAGTCCGGGGACTAGCGTAGCTACGCAGTATTTT.

The chain links TRBV4-3 to TRBJ2-4, with 11 positions matching TRBD2. Unmatched junction bases numbered 8, after V lost 0 bases and J lost 1 base. The CDR3 consists of 19 residues. CDR1 and CDR2 from the germline V gene are LGHNA and YSLEER. This CDR3 reads CASSQEVAGGPGAKNIQYF. The CDR3 coding sequence is TGCGCCAGCAGCCAAGAGGTAGCGGGAGGGCCTGGTGCCAAAAACATTCAGTACTTC.

The rearrangement uses TRBV20-1 and TRBJ1-1; D not resolved. This CDR3 has 15 amino acids. Deletions cut 3 bases from V and 5 bases from J, with 19 bases between. Germline CDR1 DFQATT, CDR2 SNEGSKA (reference sequence). CDR3 amino acids: CSASGQILTGTEAFF. The CDR3 nucleotides read TGCAGTGCTAGTGGGCAAATTTTAACCGGAACTGAAGCTTTCTTT.

This chain joins TRBV10-2 and TRBJ1-1; D unclear. This CDR3 spans 15 amino acids. In germline, CDR1 is WSHSY, CDR2 SAAADI. Trimming stripped 2 bases from V and 4 bases from J, with 14 bases between. The CDR3 loop reads CASSEAPGTGTEAFF. Here the CDR3 DNA reads TGCGCCAGCAGTGAGGCCCCGGGTACGGGCACTGAAGCTTTCTTT.

This clonotype was seen a few times. The chain carries TRBV5-1 and TRBJ1-4; 7 bases are a match to TRBD1. Germline CDR1 and CDR2: SGHRS and YFSETQ. V lost 3 bases, J lost 3 bases, and 2 bases stayed unmatched. The CDR3 runs 14 residues. The CDR3 reads CASSSGTANEKLFF. The CDR3 DNA reads as TGCGCCAGCAGCTCTGGGACAGCTAATGAAAAACTGTTTTTT.

The CDR3: CASSLNSDGTEAFF. In DNA, the CDR3 is TGTGCCAGCAGCTTAAATAGTGACGGGACTGAAGCTTTCTTT. The chain couples TRBV7-3 to TRBJ1-1; D remains unclear. The V gene lost 1 base and the J gene lost 5 bases, with 11 bases spanning the gap. CDR3 length equals 14 residues. The germline gives CDR1 SGHTA, CDR2 FQGTGA.

This clonotype was observed a few times. V gene TRBV12-3 or TRBV12-4 combines with J gene TRBJ1-2; D gene uncertain. There are 14 residues in the CDR3. V was pared by 5 bases and J by 6 bases, with 16 bases between. The chain's CDR3 is CASSNRALRDGYTF. In DNA, the CDR3 is TGTGCCAGCAGTAACCGGGCCCTGCGAGATGGCTACACCTTC.

The table lists this clonotype with many counts. A single base separates this from a much larger clone, so it may be a read error. The chain carries TRBV20-1 and TRBJ1-1; unclear D gene. V lost 3 bases and J lost 8, with 13 bases in between. CDR1 and CDR2 (germline): DFQATT, SNEGSKA (reference sequence). The CDR3 is made up of 12 amino acids. The CDR3 DNA reads as TGCAGTGCTAGTGTAGGCCTTGTCGAAGCTTTCTTT. Its translation is CSASVGLVEAFF.

This clonotype appeared a few times. This rearrangement joins TRBV12-3 or TRBV12-4 to TRBJ1-3; possible D gene TRBD1, 6 bases. V dropped 2 bases and J dropped 5 bases, with 13 bases sitting between them. This CDR3 has 15 amino acids. In nucleotides, the CDR3 is TGTGCCAGCAGTTTACCGGGGGGGCCACGAAACACCATATATTTT. Encoded protein: CASSLPGGPRNTIYF.

The V and J genes are TRBV6-1 and TRBJ2-4; tentatively, D is TRBD1 (5 bases). This CDR3 contains 17 residues. With 0 bases removed from V and 0 bases from J, the gap between germline ends came to 12 bases. From germline, CDR1 is MNHNS and CDR2 SASEGT. As DNA, the CDR3 is TGTGCCAGCAGTGAAGCGCCGACAGTGTTAGCCAAAAACATTCAGTACTTC. It codes for CASSEAPTVLAKNIQYF.

The chain uses TRBV2 and TRBJ1-3; 8 nucleotides line up with TRBD1. Per germline, CDR1 SNHLY and CDR2 FYNNEI. The V gene end was trimmed by 5 bases and the J gene end by 0 bases; junction bases not matched to a gene: 6. The CDR3 contains 16 residues. CDR3 in amino acids: CASSQWGQVSGNTIYF. DNA of the CDR3: TGTGCCAGCAGTCAATGGGGACAGGTCTCTGGAAACACCATATATTTT.

V is TRBV6-2 or TRBV6-3 and J is TRBJ2-3, with D hard to call. Germline lookup yields CDR1 MNHEY and CDR2 SVGEGT. There are 13 residues in the CDR3. Trimming pared 2 bases from V and 4 bases from J, leaving 7 bases between. The CDR3 bases are TGTGCCAGCAGTTACCCAGGTCCAGATACGCAGTATTTT. Its translation is CASSYPGPDTQYF.

The rearrangement uses TRBV2 and TRBJ1-6; 7 nucleotides align to TRBD1. Germline V gives CDR1 SNHLY, CDR2 FYNNEI. Losses at the gene ends were 0 bases for V and 5 bases for J; bases not matched to a gene: 10. This CDR3 spans 18 amino acids. The CDR3 loop is CASSEATVMTGNNSPLHF. As DNA, the CDR3 is TGTGCCAGCAGTGAAGCTACAGTGATGACAGGGAATAATTCACCCCTCCACTTT.

Regarding this clonotype: This clone may be a read error of a much larger clone one base away. The chain uses TRBV20-1 and TRBJ1-5; the match to TRBD1 covers 10 bases. Germline assignment: CDR1 DFQATT and CDR2 SNEGSKA (reference sequence). The CDR3 is made up of 16 amino acids. Unmatched junction bases numbered 10, after V lost 2 bases and J lost 6 bases. CDR3 DNA sequence: TGCAGTGCTAGACGACAGGGGGCCTGGGCCATTCAGCCCCAGCATTTT. Translated: CSARRQGAWAIQPQHF.

CDR3 DNA: TGTGCCAGCAGCGGGAGTGCCTACGAGCAGTACTTC. Its protein is CASSGSAYEQYF. The rearrangement links TRBV5-6 to TRBJ2-7; D may be TRBD2 (5 bases). V gave up 4 bases and J gave up 2 bases, with 7 bases separating them. There are 12 residues in the CDR3. The germline CDR1 and CDR2 sequences are SGHDT and YYEEEE.